These 30 T cell receptor beta chains originate from one sample sequenced in a study of T-cell memory formation after mild COVID-19. TCRdb used MiXCR to reprocess the 5' RACE reads, holding one entry per CDR3 protein. This sample has hundreds of thousands of distinct CDR3 sequences, with over 15% found just once. Sequencing was performed on PBMCs or a T cell subset sorted from them (not recorded which). The receptors come from an adult woman who had mild COVID-19 (a few samples of this study predate the infection). Cell type and time point are not known.

This clonotype was recorded a few times. This chain connects TRBV14 to TRBJ1-1; D not certain. Looked up from germline, CDR1 is SGHDN and CDR2 is FVKESK. CDR3 length equals 13 residues. Trimming removed 0 bases from V and 0 bases from J, with 2 bases in between. CDR3 in DNA: TGTGCCAGCAGCCAAGATATGAACACTGAAGCTTTCTTT. It codes for CASSQDMNTEAFF.

This clonotype showed up many times. The chain employs TRBV14 and TRBJ2-2; D call uncertain. This CDR3 has 16 amino acids. The germline CDR1 and CDR2 sequences are SGHDN and FVKESK. V was shortened by 4 bases and J by 0 bases, with 12 bases between the two germline ends. The CDR3 here is CASSRQPDPNTGELFF. Here the CDR3 DNA reads TGTGCCAGCAGCCGTCAGCCCGATCCGAACACCGGGGAGCTGTTTTTT.

This clonotype was seen only a few times. V is TRBV20-1 and J is TRBJ1-1; D gene unclear. Germline V gene sequence: CDR1 DFQATT, CDR2 SNEGSKA (reference sequence). V was trimmed by 6 bases and J by 3 bases, leaving 8 bases between them. The CDR3 contains 11 residues. DNA for the CDR3: TGCAGTGCAAGGAGGGACACTGAAGCTTTCTTT. It is translated as CSARRDTEAFF.

The chain couples TRBV3-1 to TRBJ1-2; no definite D call. CDR1 is LGHDT, CDR2 YNNKEL, per germline (reference sequence). The CDR3 consists of 15 residues. Between the trimmed V and J ends, which lost 2 bases and 5 bases, there was a span of 15 bases. The CDR3 coding sequence is TGTGCCAGCAGCCAATATGGGCAGCCTGCTTATGGCTACACCTTC. Translating gives CASSQYGQPAYGYTF.

The chain recombines TRBV20-1 with TRBJ2-1; TRBD2 matches at 12 bases. Per germline, CDR1 DFQATT and CDR2 SNEGSKA (reference sequence). Trimming cost V 5 bases and J 0 bases; bases outside gene matches: 5. The CDR3 totals 16 residues. CDR3 coding DNA: TGCAGTGCTGTGACTAGCGGGGGACACTCCTACAATGAGCAGTTCTTC. Its translation is CSAVTSGGHSYNEQFF.

The chain is built from TRBV9 and TRBJ1-2, with D possibly being TRBD1 (6 bases). The germline gives CDR1 SGDLS, CDR2 YYNGEE. The CDR3 spans 13 residues. V dropped 0 bases and J dropped 8 bases, with 11 bases sitting between them. DNA of the CDR3: TGTGCCAGCAGCGTAGCCCCAGGGGAGGGCTACACCTTC. This sequence encodes CASSVAPGEGYTF.

This clonotype has only a few counts. In DNA form, the CDR3 reads TGCGCCAGCAGCTTGATGCCGGCCTACGAGCAGTACTTC. It yields the protein CASSLMPAYEQYF. V and J are TRBV5-1 and TRBJ2-7, with D hard to call. The CDR3 contains 13 residues. Germline V gene sequence: CDR1 SGHRS, CDR2 YFSETQ. The V end lost 1 base, the J end lost 2 bases, and 7 bases lay between the germline ends.

Many counts were recorded for this clonotype. The chain couples TRBV7-3 to TRBJ2-1, with 7 bases aligning to TRBD2. The CDR3 is 18 amino acids. V was pared by 2 bases and J by 6 bases, with 16 bases of the junction left unmatched. CDR1 and CDR2 from the germline V gene are SGHTA and FQGTGA. The CDR3 DNA reads TGTGCCAGCAGCTTAGGGTTCGGTGGGAGGGCCTCGCGCAATGAGCAGTTCTTC. It encodes CASSLGFGGRASRNEQFF.

This clonotype was seen a handful of times. This chain uses TRBV5-1 with TRBJ1-1; D not certain. Trimming stripped 1 base from V and 1 base from J, with 11 bases between. The CDR3 extends over 15 amino acids. Looked up from germline, CDR1 is SGHRS and CDR2 is YFSETQ. The CDR3 nucleotides are TGCGCCAGCAGCTTGTCCGGAGACCCGAACACTGAAGCTTTCTTT. Its translation: CASSLSGDPNTEAFF.

The chain's CDR3 is CASSQAGTGTYEQYF. CDR3 bases: TGCGCCAGCAGCCAAGCAGGGACAGGCACCTACGAGCAGTACTTC. V and J are TRBV4-1 and TRBJ2-7, with TRBD1 identical over 8 bases. CDR1 is MGHRA, CDR2 YSYEKL, per germline. The V and J ends lost 1 base and 2 bases, in that order; junction bases with no gene match: 4. This CDR3 contains 15 residues.

The rearrangement joins TRBV7-6 to TRBJ2-2; 7 nucleotides align to TRBD2. Germline V gene data show CDR1 as SGHVS and CDR2 as FNYEAQ. CDR3 length: 16 residues. V dropped 0 bases and J dropped 4; count of bases not matched to a gene: 5. The CDR3, as DNA: TGTGCCAGCAGCTTAGCGAATGCGGGAGTCACCGGGGAGCTGTTTTTT. This gives the protein CASSLANAGVTGELFF.

A few counts support this clonotype. The CDR3 sequence is CASSPATGGADTQYF. DNA of the CDR3: TGTGCCAGCTCACCGGCGACAGGGGGCGCAGATACGCAGTATTTT. This rearrangement joins TRBV18 to TRBJ2-3, with 10 bases identical to TRBD1. Germline CDR1 KGHSH, CDR2 LQKENI. Germline trimming cut 3 bases from V and 4 bases from J; bases unmatched to any gene: 4. The CDR3 has 15 amino acids.

This clonotype occurred many times. The chain uses TRBV18 and TRBJ2-6; D is unresolved. The CDR3 has 17 residues. V was pared by 3 bases and J by 0 bases, with 12 bases between. CDR1 KGHSH and CDR2 LQKENI come from the germline V gene. As DNA, the CDR3 is TGTGCCAGCTCACCCTCGGGCAGAGTCTCTGGGGCCAACGTCCTGACTTTC. Translated: CASSPSGRVSGANVLTF.

The chain couples TRBV7-3 to TRBJ1-4; 9 positions agree with TRBD1. Germline CDR1 is SGHTA and CDR2 is FQGTGA. V shed 2 bases, J shed 11 bases, and the junction held 6 bases outside the gene matches. This CDR3 contains 14 residues. The CDR3 DNA reads TGTGCCAGCAGCTTACCCAGACAGGGGGTCAAACTGTTTTTT. It codes for CASSLPRQGVKLFF.

This clonotype was seen only a few times. The V call is TRBV4-2, the J call TRBJ2-3; D is ambiguous. The CDR3 is 15 residues long. Trimming shortened V by 4 bases and J by 2 bases, and 13 bases separated the two germline ends. CDR1 LGHNA and CDR2 YNFKEQ come from the germline V gene. The CDR3 sequence is CASSPRVGLTDTQYF. The CDR3 nucleotides read TGTGCCAGCAGCCCTCGGGTCGGGCTCACAGATACGCAGTATTTT.

This clonotype has just a few counts. CDR3 coding DNA: TGTGCCAGCAGTGAAGTAGGCGTATCACCCCTCCACTTT. Its protein product is CASSEVGVSPLHF. The chain has TRBV25-1 and TRBJ1-6, with unresolved D. V lost 2 bases to trimming and J lost 10 bases, with 9 bases between them. The length of the CDR3 is 13 residues. CDR1 MGHDK and CDR2 SYGVNS come from the germline V gene. The whole variable domain, remainder taken from reference TRBV25-1 and TRBJ1-6, is EADIYQTPRYLVIGTGKKITLECSQTMGHDKMYWYQQDPGMELHLIHYSYGVNSTEKGDLSSESTVSRIRTEHFPLTLESARPSHTSQYLCASSEVGVSPLHFGNGTRLTVT.

This chain uses TRBV6-5 with TRBJ2-6; D remains unclear. Germline assignment: CDR1 MNHEY and CDR2 SVGAGI. The CDR3 consists of 14 residues. Trimming took 6 bases from V and 3 from J, leaving 9 bases between them. The CDR3 DNA follows: TGTGCCAGCAGAAAGCTTAGTGGGGCCAACGTCCTGACTTTC. Amino acids: CASRKLSGANVLTF.

This clonotype has more than one count but fewer than ten. The J gene is TRBJ1-1, the V gene TRBV18; TRBD1 is a possible D gene (6 bases). Deletions cut 5 bases from V and 5 bases from J, with 18 bases between. Germline V gene data show CDR1 as KGHSH and CDR2 as LQKENI. This CDR3 is 15 amino acids long. CDR3: CASSFRGGDRTEAFF. The CDR3 DNA follows: TGTGCCAGCTCATTTCGAGGGGGGGATCGTACTGAAGCTTTCTTT.

This sequence joins TRBV20-1 and TRBJ2-3, with TRBD2 matching 7 bases. Trimming at V came to 6 bases and at J to 2 bases, leaving 11 bases not matched to a gene. CDR3 length: 15 residues. Germline V gene lookup returns CDR1 DFQATT and CDR2 SNEGSKA (reference sequence). The DNA of the CDR3 is TGCAGTGCCAACGATCTAGCGGTACTCACAGATACGCAGTATTTT. This sequence encodes CSANDLAVLTDTQYF.

This clonotype was counted between two and nine times. The chain carries TRBV12-3 or TRBV12-4 and TRBJ2-1; no definite D call. The CDR3 is 15 residues long. Between the trimmed V and J ends, which lost 3 bases and 0 bases, there was a span of 9 bases. CDR3 loop: CASSLELISYNEQFF. In DNA, the CDR3 is TGTGCCAGCAGTTTGGAGTTGATCTCCTACAATGAGCAGTTCTTC.

The gene calls are TRBV4-1 and TRBJ1-1; D remains ambiguous. Deletions cut 0 bases from V and 0 bases from J, with 14 bases between. This CDR3 is 17 amino acids long. The V gene's germline CDR1 is MGHRA and CDR2 YSYEKL. The CDR3 bases are TGCGCCAGCAGCCAAGAAAGAGGACGGCGTTTGAACACTGAAGCTTTCTTT. Translated, it gives CASSQERGRRLNTEAFF.

V is TRBV10-3 and J is TRBJ2-7, with a possible D match to TRBD2 (6 bases). The CDR3 covers 13 residues. V lost 5 bases and J lost 3, with 11 bases in between. Germline loops: CDR1 ENHRY, CDR2 SYGVKD. This CDR3 reads CAISRGEVYEQYF. The CDR3 nucleotides read TGTGCCATCAGTCGAGGGGAGGTCTACGAGCAGTACTTC.

This clonotype was found many times. V usage is TRBV5-1 and J usage is TRBJ2-5; D not certain. Germline CDR1 and CDR2: SGHRS and YFSETQ. The CDR3 loop spans 12 amino acids. The V gene lost 3 bases and the J gene lost 1 base, with 4 bases spanning the gap. The CDR3 sequence is CASSSSQETQYF. In DNA form, the CDR3 reads TGCGCCAGCAGCTCCAGCCAAGAGACCCAGTACTTC.

J is TRBJ1-2 and V is TRBV30; 9 nucleotides align to TRBD1. This CDR3 spans 15 amino acids. V was clipped by 3 bases and J by 4 bases; unmatched bases: 9. Germline CDR1 is GTSNPN and CDR2 is SVGIG (reference sequence). CDR3 in amino acids: CAWSPRDRDLYGYTF. CDR3 bases: TGTGCCTGGAGCCCTCGGGACAGGGATCTCTATGGCTACACCTTC.

The chain employs TRBV12-5 and TRBJ1-5; no clear D. The V end lost 1 base, the J end lost 3 bases, and 10 bases lay between the germline ends. This CDR3 spans 15 amino acids. Germline V CDR1 and CDR2: LGHNT, FRNRAP. This CDR3 reads CASGLEGAPNQPQHF. In DNA form, the CDR3 reads TGTGCTAGTGGTTTGGAGGGTGCCCCCAATCAGCCCCAGCATTTT.

This clonotype was found a few times. The chain uses TRBV20-1 and TRBJ1-5; perhaps TRBD1 as D (5 bases). The CDR3 runs 16 residues. Deletions cut 3 bases from V and 2 bases from J, with 17 bases between. From germline, CDR1 is DFQATT and CDR2 SNEGSKA (reference sequence). For the CDR3, the DNA is TGCAGTGCTAGTAGGGGTTTGGGGCTTGGCAATCAGCCCCAGCATTTT. Amino acids: CSASRGLGLGNQPQHF.

In this sample, this clonotype turned up a few times. This chain links TRBV20-1 with TRBJ2-5; D may be TRBD2 (5 bases). The germline gives CDR1 DFQATT, CDR2 SNEGSKA (reference sequence). V was shortened by 5 bases and J by 4 bases, with 11 bases between the two germline ends. The CDR3 loop spans 12 amino acids. The CDR3 loop is CSAPREGETQYF. As DNA, the CDR3 is TGCAGTGCTCCTCGGGAAGGAGAGACCCAGTACTTC.

The chain recombines TRBV24-1 with TRBJ2-5; TRBD2 is a possible D gene (6 bases). The CDR3 loop spans 14 amino acids. V was shortened by 4 bases and J by 5 bases, with 13 bases between the two germline ends. Germline CDR1 KGHDR, CDR2 SFDVKD. CDR3 DNA: TGTGCCACCAGTGACCCCGCGGGGTCCGAGACCCAGTACTTC. Amino acid sequence: CATSDPAGSETQYF.

The chain links TRBV3-1 to TRBJ1-1; no firm D call. The CDR3 contains 13 residues. V was cut by 5 bases and J by 2 bases, with 9 bases left in between. Germline CDR1 reads LGHDT; CDR2 reads YNNKEL (reference sequence). The chain's CDR3 is CASSRVPNTEAFF. CDR3 nucleotides: TGTGCCAGCAGCAGGGTACCCAACACTGAAGCTTTCTTT. The whole variable domain, filled in from reference TRBV3-1 and TRBJ1-1, reads DTAVSQTPKYLVTQMGNDKSIKCEQNLGHDTMYWYKQDSKKFLKIMFSYNNKELIINETVPNRFSPKSPDKAHLNLHINSLELGDSAVYFCASSRVPNTEAFFGQGTRLTVV.

Only a few counts were recorded for this clonotype. The chain recombines TRBV6-5 with TRBJ1-2; D is uncertain. This CDR3 has 14 amino acids. The germline V gene has CDR1 MNHEY and CDR2 SVGAGI. Trimming removed 0 bases from V and 2 bases from J, with 7 bases in between. CDR3 sequence: CASSYSSRNYGYTF. Here the CDR3 DNA reads TGTGCCAGCAGTTACTCGTCCCGAAACTATGGCTACACCTTC.